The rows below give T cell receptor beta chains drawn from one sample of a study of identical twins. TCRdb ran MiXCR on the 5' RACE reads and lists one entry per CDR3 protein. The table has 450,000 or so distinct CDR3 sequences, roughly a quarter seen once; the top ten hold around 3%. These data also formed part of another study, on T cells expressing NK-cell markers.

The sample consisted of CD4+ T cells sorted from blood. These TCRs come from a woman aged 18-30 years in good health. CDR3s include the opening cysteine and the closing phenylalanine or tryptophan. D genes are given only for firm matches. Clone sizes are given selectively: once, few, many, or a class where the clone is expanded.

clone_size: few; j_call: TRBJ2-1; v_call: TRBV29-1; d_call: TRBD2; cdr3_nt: TGCAGCGTTAAACTAGCGTCTCGTTGGAATGAGCAGTTCTTC; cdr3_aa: CSVKLASRWNEQFF
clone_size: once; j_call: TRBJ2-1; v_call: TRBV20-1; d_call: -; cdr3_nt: TGCAGTGCAGGCGGACAGCGTGAGCAGTTCTTC; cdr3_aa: CSAGGQREQFF
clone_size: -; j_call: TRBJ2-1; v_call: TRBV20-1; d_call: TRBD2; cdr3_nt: TGCAGTGCTAGAGAGGCGGGGGGGCCCTACAATGAGCAGTTCTTC; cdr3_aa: CSAREAGGPYNEQFF
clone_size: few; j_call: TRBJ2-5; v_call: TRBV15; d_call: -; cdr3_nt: TGTGCCACCAGCAGTCGGGGAGGCAGCGAGACCCAGTACTTC; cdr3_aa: CATSSRGGSETQYF
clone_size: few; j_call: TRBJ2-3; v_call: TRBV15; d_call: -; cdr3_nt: TGTGCCACCAGCAGAGATCTCCGGGGTTGGGCAGATACGCAGTATTTT; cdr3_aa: CATSRDLRGWADTQYF
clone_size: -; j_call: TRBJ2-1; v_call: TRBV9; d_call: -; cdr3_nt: TGTGCCAGCAGCGACCAGGGAGGACGTGAGCAGTTCTTC; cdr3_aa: CASSDQGGREQFF
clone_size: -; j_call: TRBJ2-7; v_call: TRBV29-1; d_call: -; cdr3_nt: TGCAGCGTTGGGCCTGTGGCAGGGCCCTACGAGCAGTACTTC; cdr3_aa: CSVGPVAGPYEQYF
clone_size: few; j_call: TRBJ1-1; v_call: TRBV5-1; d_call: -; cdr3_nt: TGCGCCAGCAGCTTTGACCCCAGGGAGAACACTGAAGCTTTCTTT; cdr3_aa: CASSFDPRENTEAFF
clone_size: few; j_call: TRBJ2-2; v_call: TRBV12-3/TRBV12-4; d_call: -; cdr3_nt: TGTGCCAGCATCATGAACACCGGGGAGCTGTTTTTT; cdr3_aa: CASIMNTGELFF
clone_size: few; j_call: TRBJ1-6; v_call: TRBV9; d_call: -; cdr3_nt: TGTGCCAGCAGCCAAGTGGATTCACCCCTCCACTTT; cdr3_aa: CASSQVDSPLHF
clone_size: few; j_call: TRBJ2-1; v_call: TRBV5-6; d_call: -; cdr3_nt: TGTGCCAGCAGCTTGTATCGGGGTAATGAGCAGTTCTTC; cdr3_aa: CASSLYRGNEQFF
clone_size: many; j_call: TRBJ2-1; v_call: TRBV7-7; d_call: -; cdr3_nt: TGTGCTAGCAGCCTCGGGATCAGGGATGAGCAGTTCTTC; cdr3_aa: CASSLGIRDEQFF
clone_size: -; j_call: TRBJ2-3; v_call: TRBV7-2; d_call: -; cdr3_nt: TGTGCCAGCAGCCAATTAGGGCTATCCTCGGATACGCAGTATTTT; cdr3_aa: CASSQLGLSSDTQYF
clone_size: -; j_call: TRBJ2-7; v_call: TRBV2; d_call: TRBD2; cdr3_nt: TGTGCCAGCAGGCCAGCGGGAGGGCCGGGGGAGCAGTACTTC; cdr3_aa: CASRPAGGPGEQYF
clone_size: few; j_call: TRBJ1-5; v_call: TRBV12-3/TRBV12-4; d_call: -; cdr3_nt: TGTGCCAGCACCTTACGGGGGGCAAATCAGCCCCAGCATTTT; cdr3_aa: CASTLRGANQPQHF
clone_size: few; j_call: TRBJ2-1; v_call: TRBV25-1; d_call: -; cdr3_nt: TGTGCCAGCAGTTCCTTGAGGTGGGAGAGCTCCTACAATGAGCAGTTCTTC; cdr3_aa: CASSSLRWESSYNEQFF
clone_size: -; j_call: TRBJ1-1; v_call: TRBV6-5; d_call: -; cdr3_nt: TGTGCCAGCAGTTACTCGACAGGCAGTAGGGGTATCACTGAAGCTTTCTTT; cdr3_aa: CASSYSTGSRGITEAFF
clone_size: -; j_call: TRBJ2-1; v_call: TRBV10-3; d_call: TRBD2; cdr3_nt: TGTGCCATCAGTGACTCAAGACTAGCGGGGGGGCGGGAGCAGTTCTTC; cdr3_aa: CAISDSRLAGGREQFF
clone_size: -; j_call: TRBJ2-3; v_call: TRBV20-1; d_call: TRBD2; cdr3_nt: TGCAGTGCCCTTTGGGGACTAGAGGGGTCAGGAGATACGCAGTATTTT; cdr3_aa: CSALWGLEGSGDTQYF
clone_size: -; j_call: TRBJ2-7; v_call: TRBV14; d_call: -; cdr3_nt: TGTGCCAGCAGCCATCCGGGACGTAGCTACGAGCAGTACTTC; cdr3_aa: CASSHPGRSYEQYF
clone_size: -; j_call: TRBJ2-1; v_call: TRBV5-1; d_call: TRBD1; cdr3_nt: TGCGCCAGCAGCGCATTCGTCCCGGGACAGGGGAATGAGCAGTTCTTC; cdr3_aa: CASSAFVPGQGNEQFF
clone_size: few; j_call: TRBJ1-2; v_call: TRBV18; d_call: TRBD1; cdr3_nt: TGTGCCAGCTCACCAGGGACAGGGGGAGCTAACTATGGCTACACCTTC; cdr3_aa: CASSPGTGGANYGYTF
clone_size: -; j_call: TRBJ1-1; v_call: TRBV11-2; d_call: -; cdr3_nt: TGTGCCAGCAGCTCCCTACCTGGGCGGGTGGAAGCTTTCTTT; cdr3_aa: CASSSLPGRVEAFF
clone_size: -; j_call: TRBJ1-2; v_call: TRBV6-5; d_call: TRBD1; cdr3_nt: TGTGCCAGCAGTTATAGACAGGGGGCGCTTCCCTATGGCTACACCTTC; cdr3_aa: CASSYRQGALPYGYTF
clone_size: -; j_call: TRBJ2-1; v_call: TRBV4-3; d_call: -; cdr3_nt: TGCGCCAGCAGCCAATTCGACAGCTCCTACAATGAGCAGTTCTTC; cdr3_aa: CASSQFDSSYNEQFF
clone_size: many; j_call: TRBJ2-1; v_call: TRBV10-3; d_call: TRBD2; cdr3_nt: TGTGCCATAGGACTAGCGGGAGAACCTGAGCAGTTCTTC; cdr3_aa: CAIGLAGEPEQFF
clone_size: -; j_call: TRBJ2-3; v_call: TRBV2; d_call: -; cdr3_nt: TGTGCCAGCAGTGATTCTATTGGCACAGATACGCAGTATTTT; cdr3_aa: CASSDSIGTDTQYF
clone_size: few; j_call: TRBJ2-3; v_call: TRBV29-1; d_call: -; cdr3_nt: TGCAGCGTTGAATTAGAAACAGATACGCAGTATTTT; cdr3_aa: CSVELETDTQYF
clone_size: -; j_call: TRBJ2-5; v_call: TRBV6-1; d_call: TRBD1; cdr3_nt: TGTGCCAGCAGTCCCCGGGACAGGGGTGGGGAGACCCAGTACTTC; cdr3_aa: CASSPRDRGGETQYF
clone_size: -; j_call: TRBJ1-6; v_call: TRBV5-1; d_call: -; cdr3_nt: TGCGCCAGCAGCTTGGACATCCCGTTGAATTCACCCCTCCACTTT; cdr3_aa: CASSLDIPLNSPLHF
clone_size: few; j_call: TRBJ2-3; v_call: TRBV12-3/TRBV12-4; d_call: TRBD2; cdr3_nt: TGTGCCGGAGAGGGACTAGCGGGAGGGCCGAAAGATACGCAGTATTTT; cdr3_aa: CAGEGLAGGPKDTQYF
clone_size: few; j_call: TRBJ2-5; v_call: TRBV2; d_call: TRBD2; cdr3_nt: TGTGCCAGCAGTGTTGAGCCTAGCGGGGTGACAACCCCGGGGACCCAGTACTTC; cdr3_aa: CASSVEPSGVTTPGTQYF
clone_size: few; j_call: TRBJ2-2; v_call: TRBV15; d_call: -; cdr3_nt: TGTGCCACCAGCGTACAGGGCACCGGGGAGCTGTTTTTT; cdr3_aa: CATSVQGTGELFF
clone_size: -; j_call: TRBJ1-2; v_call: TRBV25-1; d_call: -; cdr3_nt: TGTGCCAGCAGTGGAGATTTTAACTATGGCTACACCTTC; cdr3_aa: CASSGDFNYGYTF
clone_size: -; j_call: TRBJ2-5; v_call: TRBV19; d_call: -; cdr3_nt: TGTGCCAGTAGTCACGGTCGTTATGGGGGAGAGACCCAGTACTTC; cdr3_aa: CASSHGRYGGETQYF
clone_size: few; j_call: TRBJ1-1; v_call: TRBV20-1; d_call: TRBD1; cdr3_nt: TGCAGTGCCCGAGGACAGGCCTCTGAAGCTTTCTTT; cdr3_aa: CSARGQASEAFF
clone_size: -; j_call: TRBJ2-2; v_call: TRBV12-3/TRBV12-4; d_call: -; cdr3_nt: TGTGCCAGCAGTTTAGAAGGTACCACCGGGGAGCTGTTTTTT; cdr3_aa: CASSLEGTTGELFF
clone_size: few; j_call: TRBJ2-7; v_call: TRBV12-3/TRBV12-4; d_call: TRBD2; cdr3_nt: TGTGCCAGCAGTTTAGAGCGGGACGACGAGCAGTACTTC; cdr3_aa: CASSLERDDEQYF
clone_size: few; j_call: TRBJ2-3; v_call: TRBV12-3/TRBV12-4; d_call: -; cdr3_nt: TGTGCCAGCAGTTCCTCTTTCACAGATACGCAGTATTTT; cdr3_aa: CASSSSFTDTQYF
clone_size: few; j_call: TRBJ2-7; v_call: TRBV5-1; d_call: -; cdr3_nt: TGCGCCAGCAGCTTGGATACGGGAACCTACGAGCAGTACTTC; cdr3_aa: CASSLDTGTYEQYF
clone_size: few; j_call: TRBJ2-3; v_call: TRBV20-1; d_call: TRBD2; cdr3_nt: TGCAGTGCTACCGGGACTAGCGGGATGACAGATACGCAGTATTTT; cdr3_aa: CSATGTSGMTDTQYF
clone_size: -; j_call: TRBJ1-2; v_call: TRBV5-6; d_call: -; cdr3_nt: TGTGCCAGCAGCTTGGTTACAGGGTCTTATGGCTACACCTTC; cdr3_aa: CASSLVTGSYGYTF
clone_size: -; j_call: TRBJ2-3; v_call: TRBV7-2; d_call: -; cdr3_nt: TGTGCCAGCAGCGTTAGCCCGCCTGGGCAGTATTTT; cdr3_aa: CASSVSPPGQYF
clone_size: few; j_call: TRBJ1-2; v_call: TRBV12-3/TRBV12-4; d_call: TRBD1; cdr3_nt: TGTGCCAGCGGGACTCGGACAGGGACGGGTGGCTACACCTTC; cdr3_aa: CASGTRTGTGGYTF